These 8 T cell receptor beta chains were sequenced from one sample in a study of TIL therapy for anti-PD-1-resistant metastatic lung cancer. Time point here: pre-treatment sample, taken before nivolumab and TIL therapy. The immunoSEQ assay was v3. Data came from immunoSEQ multiplex PCR; TCRdb stores just in-frame clones and leaves some out. The sample lists 45,000 to 75,000 clones, about two thirds occurring once. Sequencing used blood, obtained at baseline. These receptors were collected from a person between 30 and 79 years old with non-small cell lung cancer.

V and J are TRBV7-8 and TRBJ1-1; weak D call: TRBD1 (6 bases). Trimming left V 2 bases short and J 4 bases short, with 8 bases between. The germline CDR1 and CDR2 sequences are SGHVS and FQNEAQ. The CDR3 has 13 amino acids. The CDR3 region has the DNA TGTGCCAGCAGCTTAACAGGGCTCACTGAAGCTTTCTTT. Its translation is CASSLTGLTEAFF.

The chain recombines TRBV27 with TRBJ1-5; possibly TRBD1 for D (5 bases). The V gene's germline CDR1 is MNHEY and CDR2 SMNVEV (reference sequence). This CDR3 has 15 amino acids. The V end lost 2 bases, the J end lost 6 bases, and 14 bases lay between the germline ends. The CDR3 is CASSLGGMVGQPQHF. The CDR3 DNA follows: TGTGCCAGCAGTTTAGGGGGTATGGTCGGTCAGCCCCAGCATTTT.

This chain joins TRBV7-9 and TRBJ2-3; D is possibly TRBD1 or TRBD2 (5 bases each). The CDR3 has 14 amino acids. Trimming took 5 bases from V and 1 from J, leaving 10 bases between them. The V gene's germline CDR1 is SEHNR and CDR2 FQNEAQ (reference sequence). DNA of the CDR3: TGTGCCAGCAGCCGGGACGGAGGCACAGATACGCAGTATTTT. This translates into CASSRDGGTDTQYF.

V and J are TRBV5-6 and TRBJ2-1; 9 bases align to TRBD1. Germline trimming cut 3 bases from V and 8 bases from J; bases unmatched to any gene: 3. This CDR3 comprises 13 residues. Germline CDR1 and CDR2: SGHDT and YYEEEE. The CDR3 bases are TGTGCCAGCAGCTCAACAGGGGGCGATGAGCAGTTCTTC. Protein: CASSSTGGDEQFF.

This chain links TRBV4-2 with TRBJ1-1; D is undetermined. V lost 0 bases and J lost 1, with 6 bases in between. Germline V gene lookup returns CDR1 LGHNA and CDR2 YNFKEQ. The CDR3 has 14 residues. The CDR3 is CASSQEGRNTEAFF. CDR3 coding DNA: TGTGCCAGCAGCCAAGAGGGTCGGAACACTGAAGCTTTCTTT.

The chain has TRBV5-1 and TRBJ1-4; weak D call: TRBD1 (6 bases). Per germline, CDR1 SGHRS and CDR2 YFSETQ. The CDR3 loop spans 16 amino acids. Trimming took 4 bases from V and 3 from J, leaving 16 bases between them. The CDR3 DNA follows: TGCGCCAGCAGCCACAGGGCTATTCGACCTAATGAAAAACTGTTTTTT. It is translated as CASSHRAIRPNEKLFF.

This clone was seen just once. This rearrangement joins TRBV4-1 to TRBJ2-5; 11 bases match TRBD1. There are 18 residues in the CDR3. Germline V gene sequence: CDR1 MGHRA, CDR2 YSYEKL. The trim removed 1 base at V and 5 bases at J, leaving 12 bases unmatched. The CDR3 region has the DNA TGCGCCAGCAGCCAAGTTCTTCCGGGACAGGGGGGTCAGGAGACCCAGTACTTC. Translated, it gives CASSQVLPGQGGQETQYF.

The chain links TRBV6-1 to TRBJ2-3, with 9 bases identical to TRBD1. V was clipped by 7 bases and J by 1 base; unmatched bases: 6. Germline lookup yields CDR1 MNHNS and CDR2 SASEGT. The CDR3 consists of 15 residues. CDR3: CASIPWDRGTDTQYF. The CDR3 DNA reads TGTGCCAGCATCCCCTGGGACAGGGGCACAGATACGCAGTATTTT.